These 7 T cell receptor beta chains originate from one sample sequenced in a study of T cell responses to AZD1222 COVID-19 vaccine. The repertoire was sequenced with immunoSEQ multiplex PCR; TCRdb's copy has only in-frame clones and lacks some. The repertoire holds 75,000 to 85,000 clones, with roughly 90% as singletons. This specimen consisted of peripheral blood, obtained 28 days after the second AZD1222 dose. Receptors originate from an adult who received the AZD1222 COVID-19 vaccine.

This chain joins TRBV28 and TRBJ1-4; 7 positions match TRBD1. Per germline, CDR1 MDHEN and CDR2 SYDVKM. With 6 bases clipped from V and 4 bases from J, the junction kept 17 bases outside the gene matches. The CDR3 consists of 18 residues. CDR3 sequence (DNA): TGTGCCAGCAGACCAACCTTCACCACCAGGGGGAGTAATGAAAAACTGTTTTTT. It codes for CASRPTFTTRGSNEKLFF.

V usage is TRBV25-1 and J usage is TRBJ2-5; D is perhaps TRBD1 (6 bases). The V end lost 5 bases, the J end lost 4 bases, and 14 bases lay between the germline ends. This CDR3 region has 14 residues. The germline V gene has CDR1 MGHDK and CDR2 SYGVNS. This chain's CDR3 is CASSSRTVGETQYF. CDR3 bases: TGTGCCAGCAGTTCTCGGACAGTTGGAGAGACCCAGTACTTC.

V usage is TRBV6-5 and J usage is TRBJ2-2; possibly TRBD2 for D (5 bases). This CDR3 has 14 residues. V lost 8 bases, J lost 3 bases, and 13 bases lay in between. The germline V gene encodes CDR1 MNHEY and CDR2 SVGAGI. The CDR3 loop is CASLRERDTGELFF. In DNA, the CDR3 is TGTGCCAGCTTGAGGGAAAGGGACACCGGGGAGCTGTTTTTT.

The count of this clone is one. This chain links TRBV19 with TRBJ1-1, with D perhaps TRBD1 (5 bases). CDR3 length: 14 amino acids. Between the trimmed V and J ends, which lost 8 bases and 0 bases, there was a span of 13 bases. The germline CDR1 and CDR2 sequences are LNHDA and SQIVND (reference sequence). The CDR3 region is CASRRGTMNTEAFF. The CDR3 coding sequence is TGTGCCAGTCGAAGGGGAACTATGAACACTGAAGCTTTCTTT.

This rearrangement joins TRBV4-2 to TRBJ1-2, with TRBD1 identical over 8 bases. The junction had 5 bases not matched to a gene; V was cut back by 4 bases and J by 1 base. Germline V gene lookup returns CDR1 LGHNA and CDR2 YNFKEQ. The CDR3 is made up of 15 amino acids. The CDR3 DNA is TGTGCCAGCAGCCGCGGGGACAGGAGTAACTATGGCTACACCTTC. Protein sequence: CASSRGDRSNYGYTF.

The V and J genes are TRBV3-1 (or the pseudogene TRBV3-2) and TRBJ2-5; D perhaps matches TRBD2 (7 bases). Trimming took off 0 bases at V and 5 bases at J, with 16 bases between the two ends. Germline CDR1 and CDR2: LGHDT and YNNKEL (reference sequence). This CDR3 comprises 16 residues. CDR3 sequence: CASSQDHGGARETQYF. The CDR3 DNA is TGTGCCAGCAGCCAAGATCATGGGGGGGCCCGGGAGACCCAGTACTTC.

The chain is built from TRBV2 and TRBJ2-3; 11 bases agree with TRBD2. This CDR3 has 16 residues. Germline assignment: CDR1 SNHLY and CDR2 FYNNEI. The trim removed 6 bases at V and 1 base at J, leaving 6 bases unmatched. The CDR3: CASSHTTSGGTDTQYF. CDR3 sequence (DNA): TGTGCCAGCAGCCATACGACTAGCGGGGGCACAGATACGCAGTATTTT.